The 13 T cell receptor beta chains given below trace back to one sample, sequenced in a study of blood T cell repertoires in COVID-19. Method: immunoSEQ multiplex PCR; TCRdb's copy keeps in-frame clones and lacks some. Of roughly 150,000 clones detected, around nine tenths appear once; the ten largest clones hold around 5%. The sample comprised peripheral blood. Receptor source: a human donor in a cohort sampled during active COVID-19.

The V call is TRBV19, the J call TRBJ1-5, with no clear D. Trimming removed 2 bases at V and 2 bases at J, with 10 bases between. Germline CDR1 LNHDA, CDR2 SQIVND (reference sequence). The CDR3 extends over 15 amino acids. The CDR3 nucleotides read TGTGCCAGTAGTATATCCATTTTTGGCAATCAGCCCCAGCATTTT. The encoded protein is CASSISIFGNQPQHF.

DNA of the CDR3: TGTGCCAGCTCAAGCCGAGATGGGACAGGAGGCAATGAAAAACTGTTTTTT. Amino acids: CASSSRDGTGGNEKLFF. The V and J genes are TRBV18 and TRBJ1-4; 8 bases align to TRBD1. V was clipped by 5 bases and J by 5 bases; unmatched bases: 13. Germline V gene lookup returns CDR1 KGHSH and CDR2 LQKENI. The CDR3 contains 17 residues.

The V gene is TRBV4-3, the J gene TRBJ2-7; 10 nucleotides align to TRBD2. J lost 7 bases, V lost 4 bases, and 4 bases had no gene match. CDR1 is LGHNA, CDR2 YSLEER, per germline. This CDR3 region has 13 residues. CDR3 sequence reads: CASSRTSGEEQYF. The DNA of the CDR3 is TGCGCCAGCAGCCGCACTAGCGGGGAAGAGCAGTACTTC.

The chain links TRBV28 to TRBJ2-7; tentative D call: TRBD1 (6 bases). Germline loops: CDR1 MDHEN, CDR2 SYDVKM. CDR3 length: 16 amino acids. Trimming took 4 bases from V and 2 from J, leaving 18 bases between them. The DNA for the CDR3 is TGTGCCAGCAGTTCCTCTTCTGACAGGTTAACCTACGAGCAGTACTTC. It specifies CASSSSSDRLTYEQYF.

V and J are TRBV9 and TRBJ1-3; no reliable D call. The germline V gene encodes CDR1 SGDLS and CDR2 YYNGEE. The CDR3 sequence is 13 residues long. V lost 3 bases, J lost 4 bases, and 8 bases lay in between. The CDR3 here is CASSGRGGNTIYF. The CDR3 DNA reads as TGTGCCAGCAGCGGTCGCGGGGGAAACACCATATATTTT.

The V gene is TRBV2, the J gene TRBJ2-5; 14 bases line up with TRBD2. From germline, CDR1 is SNHLY and CDR2 FYNNEI. Trimming at V came to 7 bases and at J to 5 bases, leaving 12 bases not matched to a gene. The CDR3 has 17 residues. The CDR3 coding sequence is TGTGCCAGCACGGAGACCCCGGGACTAGCGGGAGACGAGACCCAGTACTTC. It is translated as CASTETPGLAGDETQYF.

This clone was seen only once. This chain joins TRBV2 and TRBJ2-7; TRBD1 agrees at 7 bases. The CDR3 is made up of 13 amino acids. Germline CDR1 is SNHLY and CDR2 is FYNNEI. J lost 3 bases, V lost 7 bases, and 6 bases had no gene match. In DNA form, the CDR3 reads TGTGCCAGCATCATGACAGGGAACTACGAGCAGTACTTC. Encoded protein: CASIMTGNYEQYF.

This rearrangement joins TRBV19 to TRBJ1-1; D is ambiguous. The germline V gene encodes CDR1 LNHDA and CDR2 SQIVND (reference sequence). V shed 3 bases and J shed 5 bases, with 10 bases lying between them. The CDR3 runs 13 residues. Here the CDR3 DNA reads TGTGCCAGTAGTATTACCTCGGGGACTGAAGCTTTCTTT. It encodes CASSITSGTEAFF.

This clone was seen a few times. The chain recombines TRBV2 with TRBJ1-5, with a weak D call TRBD1 (5 bases). The V end was cut by 7 bases, the J end by 4 bases, with 11 bases between. Germline assignment: CDR1 SNHLY and CDR2 FYNNEI. The CDR3 totals 13 residues. Here the CDR3 DNA reads TGTGCCAGCAATCAGGGCCTGAATCAGCCCCAGCATTTT. It encodes CASNQGLNQPQHF. The variable domain in full, completed from reference TRBV2 and TRBJ1-5, reads EPEVTQTPSHQVTQMGQEVILRCVPISNHLYFYWYRQILGQKVEFLVSFYNNEISEKSEIFDDQFSVERPDGSNFTLKIRSTKLEDSAMYFCASNQGLNQPQHFGDGTRLSIL.

This clone has more than one count but fewer than ten. The chain uses TRBV19 and TRBJ1-2; no firm D call. V was trimmed by 5 bases and J by 2 bases, leaving 9 bases between them. CDR3 length equals 13 residues. The V gene's germline CDR1 is LNHDA and CDR2 SQIVND (reference sequence). CDR3 DNA: TGTGCCAGTAGTCCCAGTGAAAACTATGGCTACACCTTC. This encodes CASSPSENYGYTF.

The chain uses TRBV11-2 and TRBJ1-3, with D perhaps TRBD1 (5 bases). This CDR3 has 15 residues. The ends were cut back, 3 bases at V and 4 bases at J, with 13 bases in the middle. Germline V CDR1 and CDR2: SGHAT, FQNNGV. CDR3 DNA sequence: TGTGCCAGCAGCTTCGGAGGGGCGGGAGGAAACACCATATATTTT. Protein product: CASSFGGAGGNTIYF.

The chain employs TRBV5-4 and TRBJ2-5; D unresolved. This CDR3 comprises 13 residues. V was trimmed by 4 bases and J by 1 base, leaving 8 bases between them. CDR1 and CDR2 (germline): SGHNT, YYREEE (reference sequence). The CDR3 nucleotides read TGTGCCAGCAGCCCGTCGGGCCAAGAGACCCAGTACTTC. Translating gives CASSPSGQETQYF.

This clone was observed a single time. This chain connects TRBV7-8 to TRBJ2-7; 8 bases fit TRBD2. CDR1 and CDR2 from the germline V gene are SGHVS and FQNEAQ. CDR3 length equals 16 residues. Trimming at V came to 4 bases and at J to 1 base, leaving 9 bases not matched to a gene. The CDR3 sequence: CASSSRGGGMSYEQYF. DNA of the CDR3: TGTGCCAGCAGCTCCCGGGGGGGAGGGATGTCCTACGAGCAGTACTTC.